These T cell receptor beta chains were read from a single sample in a study of post-analysis software for immune sequencing data. MiXCR, applied by TCRdb to the PCR reads, yields one record per CDR3 protein. Here the sample spans about 460,000 distinct CDR3 sequences, roughly 45% being singletons. The material sequenced was blood. The receptor source for this set is a girl under 18 with multiple sclerosis. The conserved cysteine and the conserved F or W are not part of the CDR3 here.

J gene,V gene,CDR3 protein
TRBJ1-1,TRBV6-6,ASSYGFVARANTEAF
TRBJ1-6,TRBV4-1,ASSQGTGTGPSPLH
TRBJ1-5,TRBV6-5,ASSYSGQSNQPQH
TRBJ2-1,TRBV29-1,SVLPSGRTWNNEQF
TRBJ2-5,TRBV5-1,ASSVDRSRPETQY
TRBJ1-6,TRBV7-3,ASSLTGALNSPLH
TRBJ2-1,TRBV19,ASQAGVTYNEQF
-,TRBV20-1,SARDQTTDEQY
TRBJ2-1,TRBV4-2,ASSQHPGTSGSNEQF
TRBJ2-1,TRBV4-2,ASSQDASGAYNEQF
TRBJ2-7,TRBV5-1,ASSGGSGYEQY
-,TRBV20-1,SAVIILGAREQY
TRBJ2-3,TRBV4-2,AGSQESGRATDTQY
TRBJ1-2,TRBV7-3,ASSLSNRRDYGYT
TRBJ2-1,TRBV24-1,ATSGEIAYNEQF
TRBJ2-7,TRBV5-1,ASSWTTSGSYEQY
TRBJ2-5,TRBV20-1,SARTLGETQY
TRBJ1-6,TRBV12-3/TRBV12-4,ASRGTADNSPLH